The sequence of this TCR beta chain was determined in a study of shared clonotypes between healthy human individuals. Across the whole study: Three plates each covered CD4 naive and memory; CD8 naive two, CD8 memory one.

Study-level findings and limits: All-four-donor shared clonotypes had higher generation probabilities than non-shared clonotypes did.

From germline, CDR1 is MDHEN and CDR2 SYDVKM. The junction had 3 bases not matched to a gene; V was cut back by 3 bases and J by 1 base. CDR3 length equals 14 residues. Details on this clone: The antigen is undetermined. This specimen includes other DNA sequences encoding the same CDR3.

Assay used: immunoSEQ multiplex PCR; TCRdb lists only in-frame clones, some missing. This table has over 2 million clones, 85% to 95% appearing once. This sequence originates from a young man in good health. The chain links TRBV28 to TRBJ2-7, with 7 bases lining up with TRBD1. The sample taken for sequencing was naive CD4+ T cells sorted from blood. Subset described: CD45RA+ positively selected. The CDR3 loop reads CASSLTGSSYEQYF. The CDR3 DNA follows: TGTGCCAGCAGTTTGACAGGGTCTTCCTACGAGCAGTACTTC. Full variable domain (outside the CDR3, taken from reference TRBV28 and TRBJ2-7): DVKVTQSSRYLVKRTGEKVFLECVQDMDHENMFWYRQDPGLGLRLIYFSYDVKMKEKGDIPEGYSVSREKKERFSLILESASTNQTSMYLCASSLTGSSYEQYFGPGTRLTVT.